A selection of T cell receptor beta chains follows, all from one sample in a study of T cells in Graves' hyperthyroidism and ophthalmopathy. TCRdb reanalysed the multiplex PCR reads using MiXCR and keeps one entry per CDR3 protein. The profile shows 400,000 to 550,000 distinct CDR3 sequences, around 24% of them singletons. The sample was blood. The source of these receptors is a woman aged 25-40 years with Graves' ophthalmopathy. Both conserved end residues are part of each CDR3. A D gene is named only where the DNA matches it firmly. Size tells how often a clone was seen (once, few, many) or the class of an expanded clone, and some rows leave it out.

J gene | V gene | D gene | clone size | CDR3 protein | CDR3 DNA
TRBJ1-5 | TRBV2 | TRBD1 | many | CASSDPGQNQPQHF | TGTGCCAGCAGTGATCCGGGACAGAATCAGCCCCAGCATTTT
TRBJ1-5 | TRBV28 | - | many | CASSRRLTYSNQPQHF | TGTGCCAGCAGTCGTCGACTAACTTATAGCAATCAGCCCCAGCATTTT
TRBJ2-7 | TRBV13 | - | many | CASSTTGAHYEQYF | TGTGCCAGCAGCACGACAGGAGCCCACTACGAGCAGTACTTC
TRBJ1-2 | TRBV29-1 | TRBD1 | few | CSVEAGGGGYTF | TGCAGCGTTGAAGCAGGGGGTGGTGGCTACACCTTC
TRBJ2-5 | TRBV28 | TRBD2 | - | CASSPGGGRRETQYF | TGTGCCAGCAGCCCGGGCGGGGGGCGCAGGGAGACCCAGTACTTC
TRBJ1-1 | TRBV6-1 | - | - | CASSGRGVRNTEAFF | TGTGCCAGCAGCGGCAGAGGGGTACGGAACACTGAAGCTTTCTTT
TRBJ1-3 | TRBV14 | - | many | CASSTRPSNGNTIYF | TGTGCCAGCAGCACCCGACCCTCCAATGGAAACACCATATATTTT
TRBJ2-7 | TRBV7-9 | - | once | CASSPRVGADEQYF | TGTGCCAGCAGCCCGAGAGTCGGGGCGGACGAGCAGTACTTC
TRBJ2-7 | TRBV24-1 | - | few | CAVKPGQVSSYEQYF | TGTGCCGTCAAGCCGGGACAAGTTTCCTCCTACGAGCAGTACTTC
TRBJ2-3 | TRBV9 | - | few | CASSVENTDTQYF | TGTGCCAGCAGCGTAGAGAACACAGATACGCAGTATTTT
TRBJ2-7 | TRBV20-1 | TRBD2 | many | CSAPSGLAGYEQYF | TGCAGTGCCCCGAGCGGGCTAGCGGGCTACGAGCAGTACTTC
TRBJ1-1 | TRBV5-1 | TRBD1 | - | CASSLAGGGLTGVNTEAFF | TGCGCCAGCAGCTTGGCCGGGGGGGGGCTGACAGGGGTGAACACTGAAGCTTTCTTT
TRBJ1-1 | TRBV3-1 | - | few | CASSLGTSRGTEAFF | TGTGCCAGCAGCCTAGGGACGAGTCGGGGCACTGAAGCTTTCTTT
TRBJ2-5 | TRBV2 | TRBD2 | many | CASRGLATQETQYF | TGTGCCAGCAGGGGACTAGCCACCCAAGAGACCCAGTACTTC
TRBJ2-7 | TRBV7-9 | - | many | CASSHGSSYEQYF | TGTGCCAGCAGCCATGGTAGCTCCTACGAGCAGTACTTC
TRBJ2-2 | TRBV3-1 | - | - | CASSRDRLNTGELFF | TGTGCCAGCAGCCGAGACAGGTTGAACACCGGGGAGCTGTTTTTT
TRBJ1-5 | TRBV12-3/TRBV12-4 | TRBD1 | - | CASFYPSRDRLNQPQHF | TGTGCCAGCTTTTACCCCTCCCGGGACAGGCTGAATCAGCCCCAGCATTTT
TRBJ2-5 | TRBV28 | - | - | CASSLAPSAQYF | TGTGCCAGCAGTTTAGCGCCGAGCGCCCAGTACTTC